The present entry profiles one TCR beta chain with its context. Its antigen is still unknown. This entry is derived from a study of OX40 agonist ivuxolimab in advanced cancers. Study context: Given to patients was ivuxolimab, an agonistic anti-OX40 (CD134) antibody. Treatment received earlier with anti-PD-1, anti-PD-L1 or anti-CTLA-4 agents was allowed, and approximately 44% had some. Hepatocellular carcinoma, melanoma, renal cell or head and neck cancer was diagnosed in the dose-escalation patients.

The method was immunoSEQ multiplex PCR; TCRdb's version includes in-frame clones alone and lacks a portion of them. In the table there are more than 10,000 clones, about 93% of which are singletons. Overall study findings and caveats: Mean expanded clone counts were higher in CD8+ than CD4+ T cells.

The specimen comprised CD4+ or CD8+ T cells sorted from blood, sampled in a trial of the OX40 agonist ivuxolimab. This TCR was sampled from an adult with an advanced solid tumor such as melanoma, head and neck, liver or kidney cancer.

The CDR3 DNA reads TGTGCCAGCAGCACGGGGACTATAGAGCAGTACTTC. Its protein is CASSTGTIEQYF. The chain uses TRBV5-6 and TRBJ2-7; TRBD2 aligns across 7 bases. The V and J ends lost 4 bases and 7 bases, in that order; junction bases with no gene match: 5. Germline V CDR1 and CDR2: SGHDT, YYEEEE. The CDR3 has 12 residues.